The 11 T cell receptor beta chains below all came from one sample that was sequenced in a study of PD-L1 blockade in urothelial cancer. The data were produced by immunoSEQ multiplex PCR, yet TCRdb's version contains in-frame clones alone and is incomplete. This table has about 45,000 clones, around 88% appearing once. The input for sequencing was PBMCs, taken around atezolizumab (anti-PD-L1) treatment. Every receptor here comes from a man of 80 years or more with urothelial cancer.

V usage is TRBV7-2 and J usage is TRBJ2-3; a possible D gene is TRBD1 (6 bases). Germline CDR1 and CDR2: SGHTA and FQGNSA. The CDR3 runs to 15 residues. V dropped 2 bases and J dropped 0 bases, with 9 bases sitting between them. CDR3 in amino acids: CASSLPGQSTDTQYF. DNA of the CDR3: TGTGCCAGCAGCTTACCCGGACAGAGCACAGATACGCAGTATTTT. Full variable domain (missing parts from reference TRBV7-2 and TRBJ2-3): GAGVSQSPSNKVTEKGKDVELRCDPISGHTALYWYRQSLGQGLEFLIYFQGNSAPDKSGLPSDRFSAERTGGSVSTLTIQRTQQEDSAVYLCASSLPGQSTDTQYFGPGTRLTVL.

The rearrangement uses TRBV4-2 and TRBJ2-3; no firm D call. This CDR3 has 16 residues. The V and J ends lost 0 bases and 0 bases respectively, with 10 bases between them. Germline values: CDR1 LGHNA, CDR2 YNFKEQ. The CDR3 DNA sequence: TGTGCCAGCAGCCAAGATAGGAGCACTAGCACAGATACGCAGTATTTT. The encoded protein is CASSQDRSTSTDTQYF.

The gene calls are TRBV28 and TRBJ2-7; D is perhaps TRBD1 (6 bases). Germline CDR1 MDHEN, CDR2 SYDVKM. Trimming left V 8 bases short and J 0 bases short, with 11 bases between. The CDR3 totals 13 residues. This chain's CDR3 is CASETGSSYEQYF. As DNA, the CDR3 is TGTGCCAGCGAGACAGGAAGCTCCTACGAGCAGTACTTC.

The gene calls are TRBV7-9 and TRBJ1-4; no firm D call. CDR3 length: 16 residues. Trimming left V 1 base short and J 13 bases short, with 22 bases between. The germline gives CDR1 SEHNR, CDR2 FQNEAQ (reference sequence). CDR3 amino acids: CASSLGGGQSESGLFF. The CDR3, as DNA: TGTGCCAGCAGCTTAGGGGGAGGGCAGTCCGAAAGTGGACTGTTTTTT.

This chain uses TRBV28 with TRBJ2-5, with D possibly being TRBD2 (5 bases). This CDR3 spans 14 amino acids. Germline CDR1 and CDR2: MDHEN and SYDVKM. V shed 4 bases and J shed 6 bases, with 15 bases lying between them. CDR3 nucleotide sequence: TGTGCCAGCAGTTCGGAGGCCCCGCGAAAGACCCAGTACTTC. This codes for CASSSEAPRKTQYF.

V usage is TRBV30 and J usage is TRBJ1-1; D not certain. Germline CDR1 and CDR2: GTSNPN and SVGIG (reference sequence). The germline V and J ends were trimmed by 5 bases and 4 bases, with 17 bases remaining between them. CDR3 length equals 14 residues. Here the CDR3 reads CAWGVGGRSTEAFF. The CDR3 DNA sequence: TGTGCCTGGGGCGTCGGAGGGAGGTCCACTGAAGCTTTCTTT.

The chain links TRBV7-2 to TRBJ2-7; 8 nucleotides line up with TRBD2. V lost 5 bases and J lost 1; bases outside the gene matches: 7. The length of the CDR3 is 15 residues. Germline lookup yields CDR1 SGHTA and CDR2 FQGNSA. This CDR3 reads CASSLSGTESYEQYF. DNA for the CDR3: TGTGCCAGCAGCCTTAGCGGGACGGAGTCCTACGAGCAGTACTTC.

The genes are TRBV5-1 and TRBJ2-7; 8 bases align to TRBD2. V was pared by 5 bases and J by 0 bases, with 13 bases of the junction left unmatched. CDR3 length: 17 residues. Per the germline V gene, CDR1 is SGHRS and CDR2 is YFSETQ. As DNA, the CDR3 is TGCGCCAGCAGATGGAAAACTAGCGGCCTGAGCTCCTACGAGCAGTACTTC. It is translated as CASRWKTSGLSSYEQYF.

CDR3: CASSSLSGSWDNEQFF. The CDR3 DNA follows: TGTGCCAGCAGCTCTCTCAGCGGGAGTTGGGACAATGAGCAGTTCTTC. The chain couples TRBV7-2 to TRBJ2-1, with TRBD2 matching 8 bases. CDR1 and CDR2 from the germline V gene are SGHTA and FQGNSA. With V trimmed by 4 bases and J by 5 bases, 10 bases remained unmatched. The CDR3 runs 16 residues.

The chain carries TRBV4-1 and TRBJ2-3; TRBD2 matches 11 bases. Per germline, CDR1 MGHRA and CDR2 YSYEKL. After removal of 2 bases from V and 3 bases from J, the junction contained 4 bases not matched to a gene. This CDR3 contains 16 residues. The CDR3 DNA reads as TGCGCCAGCAGCCAACCTACTAGCGGGAGAACAGATACGCAGTATTTT. Protein product: CASSQPTSGRTDTQYF.

There are a few counts of this clone. This chain uses TRBV7-8 with TRBJ2-1; D might be TRBD2 (6 bases). Germline V lookup: CDR1 SGHVS, CDR2 FQNEAQ. This CDR3 is 16 amino acids long. The V end was cut by 5 bases, the J end by 0 bases, with 14 bases between. This CDR3 reads CASSPGGATSYNEQFF. The CDR3 DNA sequence: TGTGCCAGCAGCCCTGGAGGGGCAACCTCCTACAATGAGCAGTTCTTC.